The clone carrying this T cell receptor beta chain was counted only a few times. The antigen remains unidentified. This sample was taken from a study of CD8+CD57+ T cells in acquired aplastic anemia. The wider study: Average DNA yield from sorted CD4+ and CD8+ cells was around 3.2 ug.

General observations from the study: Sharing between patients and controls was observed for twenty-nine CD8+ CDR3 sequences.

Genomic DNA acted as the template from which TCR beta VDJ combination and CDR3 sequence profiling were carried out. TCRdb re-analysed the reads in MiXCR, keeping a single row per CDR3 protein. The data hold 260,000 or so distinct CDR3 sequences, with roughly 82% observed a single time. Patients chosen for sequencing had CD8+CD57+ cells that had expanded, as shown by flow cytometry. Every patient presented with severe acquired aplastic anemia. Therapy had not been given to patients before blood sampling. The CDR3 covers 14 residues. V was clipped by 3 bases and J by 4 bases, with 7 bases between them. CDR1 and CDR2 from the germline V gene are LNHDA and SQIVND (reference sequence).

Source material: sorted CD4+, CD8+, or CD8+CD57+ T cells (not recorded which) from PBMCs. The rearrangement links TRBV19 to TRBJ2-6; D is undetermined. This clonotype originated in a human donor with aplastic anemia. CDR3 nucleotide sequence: TGTGCCAGTAGTATCCGCCCCGGGGCCAACGTCCTGACTTTC. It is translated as CASSIRPGANVLTF.